Listed here are 32 T cell receptor beta chains from one sample, sequenced in a study of blood T cell repertoires in COVID-19 (dated by TCRdb to 2018 to 2021). Receptor libraries were prepared by the immunoSEQ multiplex PCR assay. The source is immuneACCESS, and TCRdb retained only in-frame sequences with V and J called. Part of the clones is not carried over; for the studies checked, unresolved V genes explain less than half of this, and the remainder is unexplained. The sample profile shows roughly 200,000 clones; roughly 85% of them were found once. About 10% of the sample rests with the top ten. Sequencing was carried out using peripheral blood. Receptors were obtained from a human donor with active or convalescent COVID-19. The donor label of this sample is uncertain.

There are a few counts of this clone. The V call is TRBV30, the J call TRBJ2-1; D is perhaps TRBD1 (6 bases). The V end was cut by 4 bases, the J end by 9 bases, with 13 bases between. The CDR3 consists of 12 residues. Germline V CDR1 and CDR2: GTSNPN, SVGIG (reference sequence). In DNA, the CDR3 is TGTGCCTGGATTGAACAGGGCAGTGAGCAGTTCTTC. This gives the protein CAWIEQGSEQFF.

J is TRBJ2-1 and V is TRBV2; 7 nucleotides agree with TRBD2. CDR3 size: 13 residues. V shed 3 bases and J 9 bases; nucleotides not matched to a gene: 5. Germline V CDR1 and CDR2: SNHLY, FYNNEI. In DNA, the CDR3 is TGTGCCAGCAGTGAGGTCGGGAGGAGTGAGCAGTTCTTC. It encodes CASSEVGRSEQFF.

The chain carries TRBV7-9 and TRBJ2-3; 13 bases align to TRBD2. Trimming at V came to 4 bases and at J to 8 bases, leaving 6 bases not matched to a gene. The CDR3 extends over 15 amino acids. Germline V lookup: CDR1 SEHNR, CDR2 FQNEAQ (reference sequence). The CDR3 reads CASSSRTSGRSTQYF. CDR3 coding DNA: TGTGCCAGCAGCTCCCGGACTAGCGGGAGAAGTACGCAGTATTTT.

With regard to this clone: The same CDR3 arises from other DNA sequences in this sample as well. The V call is TRBV5-1, the J call TRBJ1-1; the match to TRBD1 covers 8 bases. Per germline, CDR1 SGHRS and CDR2 YFSETQ. This CDR3 has 13 residues. With V trimmed by 2 bases and J by 5 bases, 2 bases remained unmatched. DNA for the CDR3: TGCGCCAGCAGCTTTACAGGGGGTACTGAAGCTTTCTTT. It encodes CASSFTGGTEAFF.

This clone was counted many times. V is TRBV7-6 and J is TRBJ2-5; 11 nucleotides agree with TRBD2. The CDR3 is 17 residues long. After removal of 5 bases from V and 5 bases from J, the junction contained 13 bases not matched to a gene. Germline loops: CDR1 SGHVS, CDR2 FNYEAQ. The CDR3 loop is CASSPARLAGGRETQYF. The DNA for the CDR3 is TGTGCCAGCAGCCCCGCGAGGCTAGCGGGAGGTAGGGAGACCCAGTACTTC.

The chain recombines TRBV28 with TRBJ1-6; TRBD1 is a possible D gene (6 bases). Trimming took 7 bases from V and 10 from J, leaving 14 bases between them. The CDR3 is made up of 13 amino acids. Germline-derived CDR1 and CDR2 are MDHEN and SYDVKM. The CDR3 nucleotides are TGTGCCAGCAACCGGGACAATGACTCACCCCTCCACTTT. This gives the protein CASNRDNDSPLHF.

The CDR3 DNA is TGTGCCAGCATTCAGGGTGCGGGAAAATCCTACGAGCAGTACTTC. It encodes CASIQGAGKSYEQYF. V and J are TRBV6-1 and TRBJ2-7; tentative D call: TRBD2 (6 bases). Trimming pared 7 bases from V and 1 base from J, leaving 17 bases between. Germline CDR1 MNHNS, CDR2 SASEGT. The CDR3 runs 15 residues.

This chain connects TRBV7-3 to TRBJ2-1; possibly TRBD2 for D (5 bases). Germline CDR1 reads SGHTA; CDR2 reads FQGTGA. Trimming left V 0 bases short and J 6 bases short, with 6 bases between. There are 13 residues in the CDR3. CDR3 sequence (DNA): TGTGCCAGCAGCTTAACTCGGGGCAATGAGCAGTTCTTC. Translated: CASSLTRGNEQFF.

The rearrangement joins TRBV3-1 (or the pseudogene TRBV3-2) to TRBJ2-5; the D is unclear. The CDR3 loop spans 14 amino acids. Germline loops: CDR1 LGHDT, CDR2 YNNKEL (reference sequence). The ends were cut back, 2 bases at V and 6 bases at J, with 13 bases in the middle. CDR3 amino acids: CASSQLGARQTQYF. The DNA of the CDR3 is TGTGCCAGCAGCCAATTGGGTGCTAGGCAGACCCAGTACTTC.

This clone was observed once. V gene TRBV10-1 combines with J gene TRBJ1-1; 7 nucleotides agree with TRBD1. Germline-derived CDR1 and CDR2 are WNHNN and SYGVQD (reference sequence). The CDR3 extends over 14 amino acids. V was pared by 3 bases and J by 7 bases, with 8 bases of the junction left unmatched. The CDR3 DNA follows: TGCGCCAGCAGTGACACCCGCAGGGGGGATGAAGCTTTCTTT. The encoded protein is CASSDTRRGDEAFF.

This clone was picked up a small number of times. The rearrangement uses TRBV3-1 (or the pseudogene TRBV3-2) and TRBJ1-4, with D possibly matching TRBD1 (5 bases). Germline loops: CDR1 LGHDT, CDR2 YNNKEL (reference sequence). This CDR3 is built from 14 residues. The V gene lost 6 bases and the J gene lost 4 bases, with 12 bases spanning the gap. The CDR3 coding sequence is TGTGCCAGCAGTCGAAAGGGGATTAATGAAAAACTGTTTTTT. Its protein is CASSRKGINEKLFF.

The CDR3 DNA follows: TGTGCCAGCAGGCAAACCGGGACAGGGGCCTACGAGCAGTACTTC. Residues: CASRQTGTGAYEQYF. This chain uses TRBV7-2 with TRBJ2-7; 10 nucleotides align to TRBD1. V shed 6 bases, J shed 2 bases, and the junction held 7 bases outside the gene matches. Germline CDR1 SGHTA, CDR2 FQGNSA. CDR3 size: 15 residues.

The rearrangement uses TRBV7-2 and TRBJ2-2; TRBD2 matches at 7 bases. This CDR3 is 16 amino acids long. Losses at the gene ends were 1 base for V and 4 bases for J; bases not matched to a gene: 6. In germline, CDR1 is SGHTA, CDR2 FQGNSA. The CDR3 nucleotides are TGTGCCAGCAGCTTAGTGTCGGGGGGTGGCACCGGGGAGCTGTTTTTT. It codes for CASSLVSGGGTGELFF.

A single count supports this clone. The rearrangement joins TRBV4-1 to TRBJ1-2, with no clear D. Trimming took 3 bases from V and 2 from J, leaving 7 bases between them. Germline CDR1 MGHRA, CDR2 YSYEKL. The CDR3 loop spans 13 amino acids. The CDR3 nucleotides are TGCGCCAGCAGCCAGGTACTAAACTATGGCTACACCTTC. Its translation: CASSQVLNYGYTF.

The chain carries TRBV27 and TRBJ2-1; D unclear. In germline, CDR1 is MNHEY, CDR2 SMNVEV (reference sequence). V lost 2 bases to trimming and J lost 0 bases, with 11 bases between them. This CDR3 spans 16 amino acids. As DNA, the CDR3 is TGTGCCAGCAGTTTAAACAGACCAAGCTCCTACAATGAGCAGTTCTTC. Its protein is CASSLNRPSSYNEQFF.

This clone showed up just once. CDR3: CASGLRLAGEDTQYF. The CDR3 DNA sequence: TGTGCTAGTGGTTTAAGACTAGCGGGAGAAGATACGCAGTATTTT. The chain links TRBV12-5 to TRBJ2-3; TRBD2 matches 12 bases. J was trimmed by 5 bases and V by 3 bases; bases with no gene match: 3. Germline V gives CDR1 LGHNT, CDR2 FRNRAP. The CDR3 runs to 15 residues.

This chain's CDR3 is CASIMTSGHSYEQYF. CDR3 nucleotide sequence: TGTGCCAGCATTATGACTAGCGGGCATTCCTACGAGCAGTACTTC. This chain uses TRBV28 with TRBJ2-7; 10 bases fit TRBD2. This CDR3 spans 15 amino acids. CDR1 and CDR2 from the germline V gene are MDHEN and SYDVKM. The trim removed 7 bases at V and 1 base at J, leaving 7 bases unmatched.

This chain connects TRBV27 to TRBJ2-7; the match to TRBD2 covers 10 bases. The length of the CDR3 is 18 residues. Germline CDR1 reads MNHEY; CDR2 reads SMNVEV (reference sequence). The junction had 15 bases not matched to a gene; V was cut back by 6 bases and J by 1 base. For the CDR3, the DNA is TGTGCCAGCAGACAAACAGGACTAGCGGCCTCCGGATCCTACGAGCAGTACTTC. Translating it yields CASRQTGLAASGSYEQYF.

This chain joins TRBV6-5 and TRBJ1-1; D ambiguous. Germline loops: CDR1 MNHEY, CDR2 SVGAGI. CDR3 length: 13 amino acids. V lost 7 bases and J lost 0, with 9 bases in between. CDR3 sequence reads: CASTPAVNTEAFF. CDR3 nucleotide sequence: TGTGCCAGCACCCCGGCGGTGAACACTGAAGCTTTCTTT.

The chain is built from TRBV13 and TRBJ2-5; 14 nucleotides agree with TRBD2. Germline V gene data show CDR1 as PRHDT and CDR2 as FYEKMQ (reference sequence). The CDR3 is made up of 19 amino acids. The V gene end was trimmed by 5 bases and the J gene end by 5 bases; junction bases not matched to a gene: 16. The CDR3: CASSPYRLAGGPYEETQYF. The CDR3 region has the DNA TGTGCCAGCAGCCCCTACCGACTAGCGGGGGGGCCATACGAGGAGACCCAGTACTTC.

The J gene is TRBJ1-3, the V gene TRBV5-1; D unclear. Between the trimmed V and J ends, which lost 4 bases and 4 bases, there was a span of 15 bases. The germline V gene encodes CDR1 SGHRS and CDR2 YFSETQ. CDR3 length: 15 amino acids. DNA of the CDR3: TGCGCCAGCAGCCCCCCCGAGACAAGAGGAAACACCATATATTTT. Translation gives CASSPPETRGNTIYF.

The V gene is TRBV6-5, the J gene TRBJ2-7; possible D gene TRBD2, 5 bases. Germline assignment: CDR1 MNHEY and CDR2 SVGAGI. The CDR3 is 15 amino acids. The V end lost 7 bases, the J end lost 2 bases, and 18 bases lay between the germline ends. This CDR3 reads CASTAPGLQAYEQYF. The CDR3 DNA sequence: TGTGCCAGCACTGCGCCGGGATTACAAGCCTACGAGCAGTACTTC.

This chain joins TRBV11-2 and TRBJ2-3; TRBD2 aligns across 8 bases. This CDR3 is 15 amino acids long. The V gene's germline CDR1 is SGHAT and CDR2 FQNNGV. The V gene end was trimmed by 4 bases and the J gene end by 2 bases; junction bases not matched to a gene: 5. The CDR3 DNA reads TGTGCCAGCAGCTCGCGGGGGGCAACCACAGATACGCAGTATTTT. Translation: CASSSRGATTDTQYF. Together with reference TRBV11-2 and TRBJ2-3, the CDR3 gives the full variable domain: EAGVAQSPRYKIIEKRQSVAFWCNPISGHATLYWYQQILGQGPKLLIQFQNNGVVDDSQLPKDRFSAERLKGVDSTLKIQPAKLEDSAVYLCASSSRGATTDTQYFGPGTRLTVL.

The chain has TRBV6-5 and TRBJ1-6; TRBD1 might be the D (5 bases). The CDR3 contains 12 residues. The V and J ends lost 8 bases and 12 bases respectively, with 14 bases between them. Germline V CDR1 and CDR2: MNHEY, SVGAGI. CDR3 amino acids: CASARVPRPLHF. The CDR3 region has the DNA TGTGCCAGCGCCAGGGTCCCAAGACCCCTCCACTTT.

This chain uses TRBV29-1 with TRBJ2-1; 10 positions match TRBD1. CDR3 length: 13 amino acids. Trimming took 8 bases from V and 7 from J; bases not matched to a gene: 8. CDR1 SQVTM and CDR2 ANQGSEA come from the germline V gene. CDR3 amino acids: CSLRQGARNEQFF. CDR3 nucleotide sequence: TGCAGCCTAAGACAGGGGGCAAGGAATGAGCAGTTCTTC.

The chain is built from TRBV9 and TRBJ1-2, with D hard to call. The CDR3 loop spans 14 amino acids. With 0 bases removed from V and 4 bases from J, the gap between germline ends came to 10 bases. Per the germline V gene, CDR1 is SGDLS and CDR2 is YYNGEE. CDR3 sequence: CASSVDGGFYGYTF. The CDR3 nucleotides are TGTGCCAGCAGCGTAGATGGAGGGTTCTATGGCTACACCTTC.

This clone was counted a single time. The chain couples TRBV3-1 (or the pseudogene TRBV3-2) to TRBJ2-2, with 9 bases fitting TRBD1. Germline V CDR1 and CDR2: LGHDT, YNNKEL (reference sequence). CDR3 length equals 18 residues. V shed 5 bases and J 4 bases; nucleotides not matched to a gene: 14. The CDR3 DNA is TGTGCCAGCAGCGCCCGGACAGGGGCAATTTTTACCACCGGGGAGCTGTTTTTT. Its translation: CASSARTGAIFTTGELFF.

The V gene is TRBV18, the J gene TRBJ1-1, with 12 bases identical to TRBD1. The CDR3 spans 16 residues. Trimming removed 6 bases from V and 3 bases from J; junction bases left unmatched: 8. Germline loops: CDR1 KGHSH, CDR2 LQKENI. Written as DNA, the CDR3 is TGTGCCAGCTCTCTCGGGACAGGGGGCAGTGACACTGAAGCTTTCTTT. It specifies CASSLGTGGSDTEAFF. The full variable domain, with the rest looked up from reference TRBV18 and TRBJ1-1, is NAGVMQNPRHLVRRRGQEARLRCSPMKGHSHVYWYRQLPEEGLKFMVYLQKENIIDESGMPKERFSAEFPKEGPSILRIQQVVRGDSAAYFCASSLGTGGSDTEAFFGQGTRLTVV.

The rearrangement joins TRBV4-2 to TRBJ2-3, with 7 bases aligning to TRBD1. The CDR3 sequence is 14 residues long. Germline V gives CDR1 LGHNA, CDR2 YNFKEQ. V shed 3 bases and J 4 bases; nucleotides not matched to a gene: 4. In DNA, the CDR3 is TGTGCCAGCAGCCAGGGACAGTCGGCAGATACGCAGTATTTT. It encodes CASSQGQSADTQYF.

The J gene is TRBJ1-2, the V gene TRBV27, with a tentative D call TRBD1 (6 bases). Germline CDR1 is MNHEY and CDR2 is SMNVEV (reference sequence). There are 13 residues in the CDR3. Trimming pared 10 bases from V and 4 bases from J, leaving 16 bases between. CDR3 DNA: TGTGCCAAAAACGGGGGGCCGCTCTATGGCTACACCTTC. Translated: CAKNGGPLYGYTF.

The rearrangement uses TRBV11-3 and TRBJ2-1, with 8 nucleotides matching TRBD2. Germline V gene sequence: CDR1 SGHNT, CDR2 YENEEA. V lost 1 base to trimming and J lost 6 bases; unmatched junction nucleotides: 2. This CDR3 has 14 residues. CDR3 sequence reads: CASSLASGGNEQFF. The CDR3 nucleotides read TGTGCCAGCAGCTTAGCCAGCGGGGGCAATGAGCAGTTCTTC.

The chain recombines TRBV19 with TRBJ1-2; 10 bases are a match to TRBD1. V was pared by 1 base and J by 8 bases, with 4 bases of the junction left unmatched. Germline V gives CDR1 LNHDA, CDR2 SQIVND (reference sequence). This CDR3 comprises 14 residues. The CDR3 DNA reads TGTGCCAGTAGTATAGTACGGACAGGGGGAGGCTACACCTTC. Translating it yields CASSIVRTGGGYTF.